This T cell receptor beta chain was captured by sequencing in a study of T-cell reconstitution after alpha-beta-depleted transplantation in children. Findings and limits, study-wide: The main origin of T-cell counts and diversity one year after transplant was newly produced T cells. Two months or so post-transplant, alpha-beta T cells reportedly derived from several hundred expanded graft clones. Elevated TCRbeta diversity at day 60 was traced, in some patients, to surviving recipient T cells and thymic progenitors.

With 0 bases clipped from V and 4 bases from J, the junction kept 5 bases outside the gene matches. The V gene's germline CDR1 is SGHRS and CDR2 YFSETQ. The CDR3 totals 15 residues. The table lists this clonotype with a few counts. Antigen: not known. For TCRbeta, the library was prepared with unique molecular identifiers. Via MiXCR, TCRdb re-called the PCR reads, giving one row per CDR3 protein. Of about 980,000 distinct CDR3 sequences in the sample, about 26% were seen once. This chain uses TRBV5-1 with TRBJ2-7, with 9 bases identical to TRBD1. The clonotype was recovered from a boy under three years old who had a stem cell transplant for SCID, so the T cells may come from the graft donor. The material sequenced was PBMCs, mostly from graft donor cells, taken 360 days after TCRalphabeta/CD19-depleted stem cell transplant. The CDR3 bases are TGCGCCAGCAGCTTGGCACGGGACAGGGATTACGAGCAGTACTTC. Its translation: CASSLARDRDYEQYF.